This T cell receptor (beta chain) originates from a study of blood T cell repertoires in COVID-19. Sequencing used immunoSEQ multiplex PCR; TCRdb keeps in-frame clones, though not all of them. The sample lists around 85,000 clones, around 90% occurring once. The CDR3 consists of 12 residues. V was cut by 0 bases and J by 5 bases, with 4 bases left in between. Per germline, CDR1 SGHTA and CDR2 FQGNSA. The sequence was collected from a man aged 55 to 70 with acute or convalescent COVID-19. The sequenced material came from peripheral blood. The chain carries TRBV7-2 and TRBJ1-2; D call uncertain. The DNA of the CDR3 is TGTGCCAGCAGCTTAGCAGCGTATGGCTACACCTTC. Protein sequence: CASSLAAYGYTF.